These 13 T cell receptor beta chains were all obtained from the same sample, sequenced in a study of T-cell reconstitution after alpha-beta-depleted transplantation in children. Construction of the TCRbeta library involved unique molecular identifiers. TCRdb analysed the PCR reads with MiXCR anew, one entry per CDR3 protein. This sample has around 370,000 distinct CDR3 sequences; about 16% occur once, and the top ten carry about 41%. Sequenced material: PBMCs, mostly from graft donor cells, taken 360 days after TCRalphabeta/CD19-depleted stem cell transplant. These receptors were obtained from a male patient under 10 years old who had a stem cell transplant for acute lymphoblastic leukemia, so the T cells may come from the graft donor.

This clonotype occurred a few times. The chain combines TRBV20-1 with TRBJ1-4, with TRBD1 matching 8 bases. V lost 6 bases to trimming and J lost 7 bases; unmatched junction nucleotides: 10. This CDR3 has 14 residues. Germline assignment: CDR1 DFQATT and CDR2 SNEGSKA (reference sequence). The CDR3 protein is CSAVDRGGSEKLFF. DNA for the CDR3: TGCAGTGCCGTTGACAGGGGAGGGAGTGAAAAACTGTTTTTT.

In this sample, this clonotype turned up a few times. The V gene is TRBV6-1, the J gene TRBJ2-7; TRBD1 agrees at 7 bases. V shed 5 bases, J shed 4 bases, and the junction held 14 bases outside the gene matches. Germline CDR1 is MNHNS and CDR2 is SASEGT. CDR3 length equals 16 residues. The CDR3 DNA follows: TGTGCCAGCAGTCCTTATCCGCCCGGGACAGCATACGAGCAGTACTTC. As protein: CASSPYPPGTAYEQYF.

This clonotype has ten or more counts. The chain is built from TRBV5-1 and TRBJ2-3; D ambiguous. Germline V gives CDR1 SGHRS, CDR2 YFSETQ. This CDR3 has 13 amino acids. The ends were cut back, 0 bases at V and 4 bases at J, with 6 bases in the middle. The CDR3 region has the DNA TGCGCCAGCAGCTTGGAGGCGGCAGATACGCAGTATTTT. Its protein product is CASSLEAADTQYF.

This chain links TRBV20-1 with TRBJ2-1, with 8 bases fitting TRBD2. Germline V CDR1 and CDR2: DFQATT, SNEGSKA (reference sequence). The trim removed 5 bases at V and 6 bases at J, leaving 9 bases unmatched. CDR3 length equals 14 residues. The CDR3 DNA is TGCAGTGCTCAGGTCACTAGCGGCCTCAATGAGCAGTTCTTC. Encoded protein: CSAQVTSGLNEQFF.

This clonotype appeared a few times. V usage is TRBV13 and J usage is TRBJ2-5; 9 nucleotides align to TRBD2. The length of the CDR3 is 14 residues. CDR1 is PRHDT, CDR2 FYEKMQ, per germline (reference sequence). V dropped 5 bases and J dropped 5; count of bases not matched to a gene: 6. In DNA form, the CDR3 reads TGTGCCAGCAGCCTTAGCGGGAGAGAGGAGACCCAGTACTTC. Its protein is CASSLSGREETQYF.

There are many counts of this clonotype. The J gene is TRBJ1-2, the V gene TRBV6-5; D is ambiguous. This CDR3 contains 11 residues. CDR1 is MNHEY and CDR2 is SVGAGI in the germline V gene. V shed 7 bases and J shed 5 bases, with 8 bases lying between them. DNA for the CDR3: TGTGCCAGCACTCGGGGATATGGCTACACCTTC. The encoded protein is CASTRGYGYTF.

The V gene is TRBV28, the J gene TRBJ2-1; the D gene is possibly TRBD1 (5 bases). Trimming pared 3 bases from V and 8 bases from J, leaving 14 bases between. The CDR3 sequence is 14 residues long. CDR1 and CDR2 from the germline V gene are MDHEN and SYDVKM. The DNA for the CDR3 is TGTGCCAGCAGTTTTAGGACAAAAAGGCATGAGCAGTTCTTC. Its translation is CASSFRTKRHEQFF.

The chain combines TRBV7-2 with TRBJ2-5; 7 nucleotides agree with TRBD1. CDR1 SGHTA and CDR2 FQGNSA come from the germline V gene. Trimming cost V 5 bases and J 4 bases; bases outside gene matches: 7. This CDR3 has 14 residues. This CDR3 reads CASSVDRVRETQYF. In DNA form, the CDR3 reads TGTGCCAGCAGCGTAGACAGGGTCCGAGAGACCCAGTACTTC.

The genes are TRBV5-1 and TRBJ2-3; no clear D gene. The germline V gene has CDR1 SGHRS and CDR2 YFSETQ. The V end was cut by 1 base, the J end by 2 bases, with 11 bases between. The CDR3 covers 15 residues. CDR3 protein: CASSLSATLTDTQYF. The CDR3 region has the DNA TGCGCCAGCAGCTTGTCTGCGACACTCACAGATACGCAGTATTTT.

A few counts support this clonotype. The chain is built from TRBV29-1 and TRBJ2-5, with D maybe TRBD2 (5 bases). In germline, CDR1 is SQVTM, CDR2 ANQGSEA. V was cut by 8 bases and J by 4 bases, with 14 bases left in between. This CDR3 has 12 amino acids. The CDR3 nucleotides read TGCAGCCCGTACGATGAGGGAGAGACCCAGTACTTC. Protein product: CSPYDEGETQYF.

This CDR3 is CASSKTWGDIQYF. DNA for the CDR3: TGCGCCAGCAGCAAAACCTGGGGGGACATTCAGTACTTC. This chain links TRBV4-1 with TRBJ2-4; maybe TRBD2 (6 bases). The CDR3 sequence is 13 residues long. Germline V gene sequence: CDR1 MGHRA, CDR2 YSYEKL. Trimming shortened V by 5 bases and J by 8 bases, and 13 bases separated the two germline ends.

The table lists this clonotype with a few counts. The gene calls are TRBV5-1 and TRBJ1-4, with a possible D match to TRBD1 (6 bases). The CDR3 contains 17 residues. Trimming cost V 0 bases and J 6 bases, with 18 bases left between them. Germline V gives CDR1 SGHRS, CDR2 YFSETQ. The CDR3 DNA is TGCGCCAGCAGCTTGGCGCCTACCGGGACACGCTATGAAAAACTGTTTTTT. This codes for CASSLAPTGTRYEKLFF.

This clonotype was recorded a few times. The chain recombines TRBV20-1 with TRBJ2-3; D remains ambiguous. V gave up 6 bases and J gave up 4 bases, with 14 bases separating them. The CDR3 covers 13 residues. Germline lookup yields CDR1 DFQATT and CDR2 SNEGSKA (reference sequence). The CDR3 loop is CSANLLGPDTQYF. In nucleotides, the CDR3 is TGCAGTGCCAATCTCCTAGGGCCAGATACGCAGTATTTT.